The present T cell receptor beta chain was sequenced within a study of CXCR3-negative and CXCR3-positive naive CD8 T cells. Note on this clonotype: No antigen is known for it.

CD8+ T cell subsets were each sorted in triplicate, 300,000 or so cells apiece. CD45RO-CCR7+CD27+CD95- defined naive CD8+ T cells. Findings of the study overall: A higher hydrophobicity marked the TRB CDR3s of CXCR3-positive naive cells versus CXCR3-negative naive cells. Memory cells diverged, while naive CXCR3-positive and CXCR3-negative cells had similar TRBV-TRBJ usage. TCR strength was inferred from TRB CDR3 properties, while surface CD5 was comparable between naive subsets.

This CDR3 spans 12 amino acids. Germline V gene data show CDR1 as LGHNA and CDR2 as YNFKEQ. The libraries of TRB cDNA were constructed through 5' RACE using UMI labels. From the 5' RACE reads, TCRdb lists one entry per CDR3 protein and no DNA. There are just under 90,000 distinct CDR3 sequences in the sample, with 0.8% to 0.85% held by the top ten. The V call is TRBV4-2, the J call TRBJ2-5. The sample consisted of naive CXCR3+ CD8+ T cells from blood. Stated subset: CD45RO-CCR7+CD27+CD95- naive CD8+ T cells expressing CXCR3 (TNR3+). The receptor was isolated from a human donor in good health. Some clones in this sample may be carry-over from other donors' samples. The CDR3: CASSQDRETQYF.